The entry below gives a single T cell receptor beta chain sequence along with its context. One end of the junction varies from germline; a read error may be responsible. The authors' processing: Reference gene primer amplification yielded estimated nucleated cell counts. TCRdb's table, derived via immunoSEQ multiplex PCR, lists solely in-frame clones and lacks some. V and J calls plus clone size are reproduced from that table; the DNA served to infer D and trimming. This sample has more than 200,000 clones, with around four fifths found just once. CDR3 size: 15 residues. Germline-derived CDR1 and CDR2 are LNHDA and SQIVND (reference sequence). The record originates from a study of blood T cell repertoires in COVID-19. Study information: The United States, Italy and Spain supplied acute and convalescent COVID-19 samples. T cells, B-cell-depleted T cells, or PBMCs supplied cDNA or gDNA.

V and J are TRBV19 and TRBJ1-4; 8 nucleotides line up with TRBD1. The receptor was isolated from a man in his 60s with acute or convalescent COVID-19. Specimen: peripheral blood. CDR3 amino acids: CASSEDRATKEKLFF. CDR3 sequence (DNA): TGTGCCAGTAGTGAGGACAGGGCGACTAAAGAAAAACTGTTTTTT.